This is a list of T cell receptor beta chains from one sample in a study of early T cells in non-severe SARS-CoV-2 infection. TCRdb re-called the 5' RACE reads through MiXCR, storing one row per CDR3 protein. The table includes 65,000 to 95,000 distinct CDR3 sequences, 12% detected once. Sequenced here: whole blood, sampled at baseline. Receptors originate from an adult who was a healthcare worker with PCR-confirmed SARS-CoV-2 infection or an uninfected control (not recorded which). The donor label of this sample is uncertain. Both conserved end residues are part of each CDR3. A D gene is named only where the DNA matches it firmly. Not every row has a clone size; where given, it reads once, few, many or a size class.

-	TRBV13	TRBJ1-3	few	TGTGCCAGCAGCCCCGGTCCTTCAGGGTTGTGGGACACCATATATTTT	CASSPGPSGLWDTIYF
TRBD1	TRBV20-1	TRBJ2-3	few	TGCAGTGCTGAGAGACAGGGTGGTACCACAGATACGCAGTATTTT	CSAERQGGTTDTQYF
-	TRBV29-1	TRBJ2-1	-	TGCAGCGTTGAAGATCCAAATACGACAAATGAGCAGTTCTTC	CSVEDPNTTNEQFF
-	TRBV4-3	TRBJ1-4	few	TGCGCCAGCAGCCAAGCCAGGGGCTCGGGGGAAAAACTGTTTTTT	CASSQARGSGEKLFF
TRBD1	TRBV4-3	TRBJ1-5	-	TGCGCCAGCAGCCAAGAGGACAGGGAGGGTCAGCCCCAGCATTTT	CASSQEDREGQPQHF
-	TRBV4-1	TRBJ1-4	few	TGCGCCAGCAGCCTCCCTGGGACGGGAAGGCGGGAAAAACTGTTTTTT	CASSLPGTGRREKLFF
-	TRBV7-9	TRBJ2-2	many	TGTGCCAGCAACCGCTGTTGGGGGATCGGGGAGCTGTTTTTT	CASNRCWGIGELFF
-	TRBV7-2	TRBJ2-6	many	TGTGCCAGCAGCTCCTCTGGGGCCAACGTCCTGACTTTC	CASSSSGANVLTF
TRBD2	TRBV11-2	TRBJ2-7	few	TGTGCCAGCAGCCTAACTAGCGGGACTTCTGAGCAGTACTTC	CASSLTSGTSEQYF
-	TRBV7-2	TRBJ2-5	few	TGTGCCAGCAGCTTCTCCTTTTCGGGGGCCCAGTACTTC	CASSFSFSGAQYF
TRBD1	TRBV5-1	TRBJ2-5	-	TGCGCCAGCAGCTCCAAGGACAGGGTCCAAGAGACCCAGTACTTC	CASSSKDRVQETQYF
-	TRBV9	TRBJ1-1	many	TGTGCCAGCAGCCCTGGGGCCCTCCCCACTGAAGCTTTCTTT	CASSPGALPTEAFF
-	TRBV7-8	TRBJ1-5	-	TGTGCCAGCAGCTTAGCGCATGGCAGGGGAAACCAGCCCCAGCATTTT	CASSLAHGRGNQPQHF
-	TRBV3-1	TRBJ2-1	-	TGTGCCAGCAGCACTCGCCCTAGGGGGGATGAGCAGTTCTTC	CASSTRPRGDEQFF
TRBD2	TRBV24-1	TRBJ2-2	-	TGTGCCACCAGTACTAGCGCCCGGGACACCGGGGAGCTGTTTTTT	CATSTSARDTGELFF
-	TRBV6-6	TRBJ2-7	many	TGTGCCAGCAGTCTACTAGACTACGAGCAGTACTTC	CASSLLDYEQYF
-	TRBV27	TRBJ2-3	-	TGTGCCAGCAGTTTTATACGTTCGGATCCCCCCACAGATACGCAGTATTTT	CASSFIRSDPPTDTQYF
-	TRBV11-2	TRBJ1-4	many	TGTGCCAGCAGCTTAGCGCAGGCTGAAAAACTGTTTTTT	CASSLAQAEKLFF
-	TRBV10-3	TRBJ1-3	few	TGTGCCACCCATAAGGGGGGCTCTGGAAACACCATATATTTT	CATHKGGSGNTIYF
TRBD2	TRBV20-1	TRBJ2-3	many	TGCAGTGCGATACCCCCGTGGGCTAGCGGGAGGGGGGCAGATACGCAGTATTTT	CSAIPPWASGRGADTQYF
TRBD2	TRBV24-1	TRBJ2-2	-	TGTGCCACCAGTGATCCCAGCGGGGGCCCCGGGGAGCTGTTTTTT	CATSDPSGGPGELFF
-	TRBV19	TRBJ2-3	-	TGTGCCAGTAGTATAGGCGGGGGCCCAGATACGCAGTATTTT	CASSIGGGPDTQYF
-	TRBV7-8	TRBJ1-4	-	TGTGCCAGCAGCCTAAGGACAGCAACTAATGAAAAACTGTTTTTT	CASSLRTATNEKLFF
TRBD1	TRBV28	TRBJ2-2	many	TGTGCCAGCGAGGTTCCCAGGGGGACCGGGGAGCTGTTTTTT	CASEVPRGTGELFF
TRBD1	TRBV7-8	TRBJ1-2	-	TGTGCCAGCAGCTTCCTGACAGGGGGAAACTATGGCTACACCTTC	CASSFLTGGNYGYTF
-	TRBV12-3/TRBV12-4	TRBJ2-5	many	TGTGCCAGCAGTGTCAGGAGGGCCCGCGAGACCCAGTACTTC	CASSVRRARETQYF
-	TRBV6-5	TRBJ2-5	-	TGTGCCAGCAGTTACTCGTCAGAATATCAAGAGACCCAGTACTTC	CASSYSSEYQETQYF
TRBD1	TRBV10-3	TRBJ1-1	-	TGTGCCACCAAAGACGGGACAGGGGGATCCAACACTGAAGCTTTCTTT	CATKDGTGGSNTEAFF
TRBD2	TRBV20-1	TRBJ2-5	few	TGCAGTGCCCGACCTCAGTGGCGGGAGAAGACCCAGTACTTC	CSARPQWREKTQYF
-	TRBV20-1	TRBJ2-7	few	TGCAGTGCTATGACCGGCATTTCCTACGAGCAGTACTTC	CSAMTGISYEQYF
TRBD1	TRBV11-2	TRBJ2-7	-	TGTGCCAGCAGCCTCTGGGGTGAGGGGGCCGACGAGCAGTACTTC	CASSLWGEGADEQYF
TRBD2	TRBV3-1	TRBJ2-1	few	TGTGCCAGCAGCCCCGGACCGGGGGGGGCTTCAAACGCAAATGAGCAGTTCTTC	CASSPGPGGASNANEQFF
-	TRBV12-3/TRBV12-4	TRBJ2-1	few	TGTGCCAGCGGCCAGTACAATGAGCAGTTCTTC	CASGQYNEQFF
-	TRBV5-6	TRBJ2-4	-	TGTGCCAGCAGCTTGGCCGCAGGGTGGAAGAAAAACATTCAGTACTTC	CASSLAAGWKKNIQYF
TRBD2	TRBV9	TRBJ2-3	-	TGTGCCAGCAGCTCAAGCGGCGGGAGCGCAGATACGCAGTATTTT	CASSSSGGSADTQYF
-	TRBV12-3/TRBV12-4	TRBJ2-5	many	TGTGCCAGCAGTCGAGGGACCGGCGGGGAGACCCAGTACTTC	CASSRGTGGETQYF
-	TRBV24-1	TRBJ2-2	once	TGTGCCACCAGTGCGGCAAAGAACACCGGGGAGCTGTTTTTT	CATSAAKNTGELFF
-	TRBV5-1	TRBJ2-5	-	TGCGCCAGCAGCTTCCTGGGACCGCACCAGTACCAAGAGACCCAGTACTTC	CASSFLGPHQYQETQYF
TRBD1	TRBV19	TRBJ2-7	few	TGTGCCAGTAGTATCCAGGGGGTCTCCTACGAGCAGTACTTC	CASSIQGVSYEQYF
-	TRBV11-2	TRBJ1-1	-	TGTGCCAGCAGCTTAGACCACTCCACAGGAGAAGCTTTCTTT	CASSLDHSTGEAFF
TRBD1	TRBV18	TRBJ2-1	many	TGTGCCAGCTCACCCGTTCGGACAGGGGGTCTTACCTACAATGAGCAGTTCTTC	CASSPVRTGGLTYNEQFF
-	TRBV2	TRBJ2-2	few	TGTGCCAGCAGTGAATATAGGGCCGGGGAGACCGGGGAGCTGTTTTTT	CASSEYRAGETGELFF
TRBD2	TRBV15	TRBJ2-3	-	TGTGCCACCAGCAGTCCGGGACTAGCGGGAGAACGCGGTACGCAGTATTTT	CATSSPGLAGERGTQYF